This entry is about one T cell receptor (beta chain). This specimen belongs to a study of blood T cell repertoires in COVID-19. Study at large: Both acute and convalescent COVID-19 samples were obtained from the United States, Italy and Spain.

Sequencing used immunoSEQ multiplex PCR; TCRdb keeps in-frame clones, though not all of them. Of nearly 350,000 clones listed, about 86% were seen once; the top ten hold around 3%. This clonotype originated in a man aged 25-45 years with active or convalescent COVID-19. The sequencing sample was made of peripheral blood.

CDR3 protein: CASSPGIYEQYF. The CDR3 DNA reads TGTGCCAGCAGCCCAGGTATCTACGAGCAGTACTTC. The rearrangement links TRBV11-2 to TRBJ2-7; D is uncertain. Germline loops: CDR1 SGHAT, CDR2 FQNNGV. The CDR3 runs 12 residues. The V end lost 5 bases, the J end lost 3 bases, and 8 bases lay between the germline ends.